Following are 27 T cell receptor beta chains from one sample sequenced in a study of neurological immune-mediated disorders. TCRdb called the 5' RACE reads again in MiXCR, with one record for every CDR3 protein. The repertoire includes around 31,000 distinct CDR3 sequences, just over 4% of them detected once, and around 25% sits in the top ten. The sequencing sample was made of CD4+ T cells from blood. The source is a woman aged 40 to 50 in good health.

This clonotype was recorded at least ten times. V and J are TRBV7-9 and TRBJ2-1; D uncertain. The CDR3 is 11 residues long. V was shortened by 3 bases and J by 7 bases, with 4 bases between the two germline ends. CDR1 is SEHNR and CDR2 is FQNEAQ in the germline V gene (reference sequence). The CDR3 DNA follows: TGTGCCAGCAGCTTTGCAAATGAGCAGTTCTTC. Translation: CASSFANEQFF.

This clonotype appeared a single time. V gene TRBV5-1 combines with J gene TRBJ2-2, with a possible D match to TRBD2 (5 bases). This CDR3 region has 15 residues. The germline V and J ends were trimmed by 4 bases and 5 bases, with 15 bases remaining between them. Germline-derived CDR1 and CDR2 are SGHRS and YFSETQ. DNA for the CDR3: TGCGCCAGCAGCGCCGGATTGACGGGGACCGGGGAGCTGTTTTTT. Residues: CASSAGLTGTGELFF.

This clonotype appeared many times. Here the CDR3 reads CASSLRGRVQETQYF. The CDR3 DNA reads TGTGCCAGCAGTTTACGGGGTAGGGTCCAAGAGACCCAGTACTTC. The rearrangement joins TRBV28 to TRBJ2-5, with D perhaps matching TRBD2 (5 bases). Trimming removed 2 bases at V and 1 base at J, with 11 bases between. The CDR3 is 15 residues long. Looked up from germline, CDR1 is MDHEN and CDR2 is SYDVKM. The full variable domain, rest sourced from reference TRBV28 and TRBJ2-5, is DVKVTQSSRYLVKRTGEKVFLECVQDMDHENMFWYRQDPGLGLRLIYFSYDVKMKEKGDIPEGYSVSREKKERFSLILESASTNQTSMYLCASSLRGRVQETQYFGPGTRLLVL.

V usage is TRBV7-6 and J usage is TRBJ1-5; D may be TRBD1 (5 bases). V was shortened by 1 base and J by 4 bases, with 14 bases between the two germline ends. Germline V gives CDR1 SGHVS, CDR2 FNYEAQ. The CDR3 sequence is 16 residues long. This CDR3 is CASSLGARDLNQPQHF. CDR3 DNA sequence: TGTGCCAGCAGCTTAGGAGCCCGGGACCTTAATCAGCCCCAGCATTTT. Full variable domain (missing parts from reference TRBV7-6 and TRBJ1-5): GAGVSQSPRYKVTKRGQDVALRCDPISGHVSLYWYRQALGQGPEFLTYFNYEAQQDKSGLPNDRFSAERPEGSISTLTIQRTEQRDSAMYRCASSLGARDLNQPQHFGDGTRLSIL.

This clonotype was recorded at least ten times. The V gene is TRBV10-3, the J gene TRBJ2-7; D unclear. The CDR3 sequence is 14 residues long. V lost 3 bases, J lost 0 bases, and 9 bases lay in between. Germline V gene sequence: CDR1 ENHRY, CDR2 SYGVKD. As DNA, the CDR3 is TGTGCCATCAGTGATCCAGTCAACTCCTACGAGCAGTACTTC. Its translation is CAISDPVNSYEQYF.

This clonotype was detected many times. This chain joins TRBV20-1 and TRBJ2-3, with 9 bases lining up with TRBD2. The germline CDR1 and CDR2 sequences are DFQATT and SNEGSKA (reference sequence). CDR3 length: 15 amino acids. The junction had 9 bases not matched to a gene; V was cut back by 8 bases and J by 0 bases. CDR3 residues: CSPQREARSTDTQYF. The CDR3 nucleotides read TGCAGTCCCCAGCGGGAGGCCCGTAGCACAGATACGCAGTATTTT.

In its sample, this clonotype was seen many times. The rearrangement joins TRBV7-2 to TRBJ2-7; no firm D call. CDR1 is SGHTA, CDR2 FQGNSA, per germline. Trimming removed 0 bases at V and 3 bases at J, with 9 bases between. This CDR3 region has 14 residues. CDR3 in amino acids: CASSLAGRIYEQYF. CDR3 in DNA: TGTGCCAGCAGCTTAGCGGGTAGGATCTACGAGCAGTACTTC.

This clonotype occurred many times. This chain joins TRBV7-2 and TRBJ2-1; 9 bases align to TRBD2. The CDR3 has 14 amino acids. In germline, CDR1 is SGHTA, CDR2 FQGNSA. V gave up 5 bases and J gave up 8 bases; unmatched junction bases: 7. CDR3 in amino acids: CASSRAGGLYEQFF. The CDR3 nucleotides are TGTGCCAGCAGCCGAGCGGGGGGACTTTATGAGCAGTTCTTC.

Ten or more counts support this clonotype. The V gene is TRBV6-5, the J gene TRBJ2-2; 9 bases match TRBD1. Germline V lookup: CDR1 MNHEY, CDR2 SVGAGI. The CDR3 runs 16 residues. The V and J ends lost 5 bases and 0 bases, in that order; junction bases with no gene match: 4. The CDR3 loop is CASSQQGAANTGELFF. CDR3 DNA sequence: TGTGCCAGCAGTCAACAGGGGGCCGCGAACACCGGGGAGCTGTTTTTT.

This clonotype was picked up many times. J is TRBJ1-1 and V is TRBV29-1, with D perhaps matching TRBD1 (6 bases). Looked up from germline, CDR1 is SQVTM and CDR2 is ANQGSEA. The CDR3 runs 13 residues. Deletions cut 7 bases from V and 1 base from J, with 13 bases between. CDR3 DNA: TGCAGCGCCGTGACAGGCCGGAACACTGAAGCTTTCTTT. Encoded protein: CSAVTGRNTEAFF.

At least ten counts were recorded for this clonotype. V and J are TRBV5-1 and TRBJ2-1; unclear D gene. The germline gives CDR1 SGHRS, CDR2 YFSETQ. The CDR3 runs to 13 residues. Trimming took off 5 bases at V and 10 bases at J, with 16 bases between the two ends. CDR3: CASRSRGIGEQFF. For the CDR3, the DNA is TGCGCCAGCAGGTCGCGAGGCATAGGGGAGCAGTTCTTC.

In its sample, this clonotype was seen many times. The V and J genes are TRBV5-1 and TRBJ2-2, with D perhaps TRBD1 (6 bases). V lost 1 base and J 6 bases, leaving 13 bases between the germline ends. The CDR3 length is 15 residues. Germline V gives CDR1 SGHRS, CDR2 YFSETQ. CDR3 in DNA: TGCGCCAGCAGCTTGATCTTGGACAGCGCCGGGGAGCTGTTTTTT. This encodes CASSLILDSAGELFF.

The sample holds many counts of this clonotype. The chain links TRBV5-1 to TRBJ2-1, with D perhaps being TRBD1 or TRBD2 (5 bases each). Germline loops: CDR1 SGHRS, CDR2 YFSETQ. The CDR3 runs to 16 residues. V lost 0 bases, J lost 2 bases, and 12 bases lay in between. The CDR3 sequence is CASSLGGSLTYNEQFF. The CDR3 DNA reads TGCGCCAGCAGCTTGGGGGGGTCCCTCACCTACAATGAGCAGTTCTTC.

This clonotype was counted at least ten times. The J gene is TRBJ1-6, the V gene TRBV5-1; 7 bases are shared with TRBD1. The V gene's germline CDR1 is SGHRS and CDR2 YFSETQ. The CDR3 consists of 16 residues. J was trimmed by 3 bases and V by 3 bases; bases with no gene match: 6. CDR3 sequence: CASSSRTGNYNSPLHF. In DNA form, the CDR3 reads TGCGCCAGCAGCTCACGGACAGGCAACTATAATTCACCCCTCCACTTT.

This clonotype has at least ten counts. This CDR3 is CASSAGQGTNEQFF. For the CDR3, the DNA is TGCGCCAGCAGCGCCGGACAGGGAACCAATGAGCAGTTCTTC. The genes are TRBV5-1 and TRBJ2-1; 8 bases are shared with TRBD1. Unmatched junction bases numbered 6, after V lost 4 bases and J lost 6 bases. The CDR3 is made up of 14 amino acids. Germline-derived CDR1 and CDR2 are SGHRS and YFSETQ.

This clonotype has ten or more counts. The DNA of the CDR3 is TGCGCCAGCAGCGGAACCGTGGCTGTGAACACTGAAGCTTTCTTT. Protein: CASSGTVAVNTEAFF. This chain joins TRBV5-1 and TRBJ1-1; no clear D. The CDR3 has 15 amino acids. Trimming shortened V by 4 bases and J by 0 bases, and 13 bases separated the two germline ends. CDR1 is SGHRS and CDR2 is YFSETQ in the germline V gene.

The chain recombines TRBV7-2 with TRBJ2-3; tentatively, D is TRBD1 (6 bases). V was pared by 1 base and J by 0 bases, with 8 bases between. Germline-derived CDR1 and CDR2 are SGHTA and FQGNSA. CDR3 size: 15 residues. CDR3: CASSLGTASTDTQYF. The CDR3 nucleotides read TGTGCCAGCAGCTTAGGGACAGCTAGCACAGATACGCAGTATTTT.

This clonotype was observed many times. The chain combines TRBV5-1 with TRBJ1-1; a weak D match, TRBD1 (6 bases). This CDR3 comprises 15 residues. The germline gives CDR1 SGHRS, CDR2 YFSETQ. V was cut by 1 base and J by 1 base, with 11 bases left in between. The CDR3 DNA follows: TGCGCCAGCAGCTTGCTCCTGGACAGGAACACTGAAGCTTTCTTT. It codes for CASSLLLDRNTEAFF. Using reference TRBV5-1 and TRBJ1-1 for the parts outside the CDR3, the full variable domain is KAGVTQTPRYLIKTRGQQVTLSCSPISGHRSVSWYQQTPGQGLQFLFEYFSETQRNKGNFPGRFSGRQFSNSRSEMNVSTLELGDSALYLCASSLLLDRNTEAFFGQGTRLTVV.

This clonotype was seen repeatedly, ten times or more. V is TRBV5-1 and J is TRBJ2-2; 7 nucleotides agree with TRBD1. Germline loops: CDR1 SGHRS, CDR2 YFSETQ. J lost 5 bases, V lost 0 bases, and 4 bases had no gene match. This CDR3 is 15 amino acids long. The CDR3 protein is CASSLGDSWTGELFF. As DNA, the CDR3 is TGCGCCAGCAGCTTGGGGGACAGTTGGACCGGGGAGCTGTTTTTT.

This clonotype was observed many times. CDR3 DNA: TGTGCCAGCAGTTTATCTCGAAGCGGGGTCCAAGAGACCCAGTACTTC. Amino acids: CASSLSRSGVQETQYF. J is TRBJ2-5 and V is TRBV12-3 or TRBV12-4, with 7 bases identical to TRBD2. Trimming at V came to 2 bases and at J to 1 base, leaving 7 bases not matched to a gene. The CDR3 sequence is 16 residues long.

This clonotype has at least ten counts. The gene calls are TRBV18 and TRBJ1-4, with a tentative D call TRBD1 (6 bases). This CDR3 contains 15 residues. Germline V gene sequence: CDR1 KGHSH, CDR2 LQKENI. Trimming took 4 bases from V and 7 from J, leaving 16 bases between them. The CDR3 DNA is TGTGCCAGCTCACTCCACCAGGGGTCGGGTGAAAAACTGTTTTTT. Translating gives CASSLHQGSGEKLFF.

This clonotype was counted many times. This chain links TRBV12-3 or TRBV12-4 with TRBJ2-3; D tentatively fits TRBD1 or TRBD2 (5 bases each). CDR3 length: 15 residues. The ends were cut back, 6 bases at V and 9 bases at J, with 22 bases in the middle. The CDR3 DNA reads TGTGCCAGCAGCAGAACCGGGACCGTAATTAGGACGCAGTATTTT. This sequence encodes CASSRTGTVIRTQYF.

This clonotype was detected many times. The J gene is TRBJ2-7, the V gene TRBV10-3; weak D call: TRBD1 (6 bases). Germline V gene data show CDR1 as ENHRY and CDR2 as SYGVKD. There are 14 residues in the CDR3. V lost 0 bases and J 6 bases, leaving 12 bases between the germline ends. The CDR3 nucleotides are TGTGCCATCAGTGAGTCGACCTGGGGGCGCGAGCAGTACTTC. Amino acids: CAISESTWGREQYF.

Ten or more counts support this clonotype. The gene calls are TRBV21-1 and TRBJ2-7; the table's D gene call, TRBD2, was not cross checked with the DNA. TRBV21-1 is flagged as a pseudogene. This CDR3 region has 12 residues. The CDR3 reads CASGPLGNEQYF. CDR3 nucleotides: TGTGCCAGCGGGCCCCTTGGGAACGAGCAGTACTTC.

This clonotype was observed at least ten times. The chain recombines TRBV11-3 with TRBJ2-1; D gene uncertain. V lost 4 bases to trimming and J lost 7 bases, with 5 bases between them. Germline loops: CDR1 SGHNT, CDR2 YENEEA. This CDR3 spans 11 amino acids. DNA for the CDR3: TGTGCCAGCAGCTATGGGAATGAGCAGTTCTTC. Its translation: CASSYGNEQFF.

This clonotype was seen a few times. The CDR3 is CASSLPPGTTFHEQYF. The CDR3 DNA is TGTGCCAGCAGCTTGCCCCCCGGGACGACCTTCCACGAGCAGTACTTC. The genes are TRBV7-6 and TRBJ2-7; D is possibly TRBD1 or TRBD2 (5 bases each). In germline, CDR1 is SGHVS, CDR2 FNYEAQ. The V gene lost 3 bases and the J gene lost 5 bases, with 20 bases spanning the gap. The CDR3 totals 16 residues.

The sample holds many counts of this clonotype. The chain carries TRBV6-5 and TRBJ1-1, with a possible D match to TRBD1 (6 bases). Per germline, CDR1 MNHEY and CDR2 SVGAGI. Trimming took 2 bases from V and 6 from J, leaving 10 bases between them. The CDR3 sequence is 13 residues long. The DNA of the CDR3 is TGTGCCAGCAGTTACCCAGGGGCACCTGAAGCTTTCTTT. Its translation: CASSYPGAPEAFF.